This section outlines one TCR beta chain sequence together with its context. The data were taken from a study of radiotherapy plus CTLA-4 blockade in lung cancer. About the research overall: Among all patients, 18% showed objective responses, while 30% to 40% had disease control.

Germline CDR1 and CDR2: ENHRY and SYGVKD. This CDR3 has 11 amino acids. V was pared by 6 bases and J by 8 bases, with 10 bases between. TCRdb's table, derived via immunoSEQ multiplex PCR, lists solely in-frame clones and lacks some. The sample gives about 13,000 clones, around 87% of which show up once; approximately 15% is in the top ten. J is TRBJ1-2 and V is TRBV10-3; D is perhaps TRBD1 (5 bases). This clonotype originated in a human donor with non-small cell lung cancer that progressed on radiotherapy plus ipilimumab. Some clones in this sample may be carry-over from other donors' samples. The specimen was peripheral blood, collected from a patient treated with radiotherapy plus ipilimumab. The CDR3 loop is CAISRVGGYTF. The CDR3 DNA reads TGTGCCATCAGCAGGGTAGGAGGCTACACCTTC.